Presented here are 11 T cell receptor beta chains from one specimen sequenced in a study of cytomegalovirus exposure and HLA in healthy donors. PCR amplification relied on 60 Vbeta primers (plus 13 Jbeta primers). The repertoire was sequenced with immunoSEQ multiplex PCR; TCRdb's copy has only in-frame clones and lacks some. The sample has some 110,000 clones, roughly 76% seen once. Sequencing input: PBMCs. The origin of the receptors is a woman aged 55-69 years in good health and CMV-seropositive.

The chain combines TRBV30 with TRBJ1-1, with D possibly matching TRBD1 (5 bases). Germline lookup yields CDR1 GTSNPN and CDR2 SVGIG (reference sequence). CDR3 length equals 12 residues. Trimming took 5 bases from V and 4 from J, leaving 11 bases between them. DNA for the CDR3: TGTGCCTGGGTGGCGGGGGGCACTGAAGCTTTCTTT. Its translation is CAWVAGGTEAFF.

This clone was detected only a few times. This chain links TRBV10-3 with TRBJ2-4; no clear D. This CDR3 spans 17 amino acids. Per the germline V gene, CDR1 is ENHRY and CDR2 is SYGVKD. Trimming took off 4 bases at V and 5 bases at J, with 21 bases between the two ends. The CDR3 here is CAISGAPYGSSQNIQYF. CDR3 nucleotide sequence: TGTGCCATCAGTGGCGCCCCTTACGGGTCCTCCCAAAACATTCAGTACTTC.

Worth noting for this clone: Other DNA sequences in this sample translate to the same CDR3. This rearrangement joins TRBV6-5 to TRBJ1-2; 8 bases fit TRBD1. Germline-derived CDR1 and CDR2 are MNHEY and SVGAGI. This CDR3 has 15 amino acids. The trim removed 6 bases at V and 7 bases at J, leaving 13 bases unmatched. The CDR3 here is CASRQGPNDRGGYTF. CDR3 DNA: TGTGCCAGCAGACAGGGCCCCAATGACAGGGGTGGCTACACCTTC.

This clone was seen only a few times. J is TRBJ2-7 and V is TRBV7-9; D is possibly TRBD1 (5 bases). Germline V gives CDR1 SEHNR, CDR2 FQNEAQ (reference sequence). V lost 7 bases and J 3 bases, leaving 16 bases between the germline ends. There are 14 residues in the CDR3. In DNA form, the CDR3 reads TGTGCCAGCACCAAGGGTTCAGGGCACTACGAGCAGTACTTC. It specifies CASTKGSGHYEQYF. Full variable domain (remainder filled in from reference TRBV7-9 and TRBJ2-7): DTGVSQNPRHKITKRGQNVTFRCDPISEHNRLYWYRQTLGQGPEFLTYFQNEAQLEKSRLLSDRFSAERPKGSFSTLEIQRTEQGDSAMYLCASTKGSGHYEQYFGPGTRLTVT.

The V and J genes are TRBV6-5 and TRBJ2-7; 7 bases map to TRBD1. V lost 5 bases to trimming and J lost 2 bases; unmatched junction nucleotides: 6. The CDR3 extends over 14 amino acids. Germline values: CDR1 MNHEY, CDR2 SVGAGI. CDR3 bases: TGTGCCAGCAGTCCTCGACAGGGACCCTACGAGCAGTACTTC. Its protein is CASSPRQGPYEQYF.

The chain couples TRBV5-5 to TRBJ2-5; 8 nucleotides line up with TRBD1. The better agreement between TRBJ2-7 and the DNA end casts doubt on the J call. This CDR3 spans 14 amino acids. CDR1 and CDR2 from the germline V gene are SGHKS and YYEKEE (reference sequence). In DNA form, the CDR3 reads TGTGCCAGCAGTTCTACAGGGGGTAACTACGAGCAGTACTTC. This codes for CASSSTGGNYEQYF.

This clone was observed a single time. The chain joins TRBV5-1 to TRBJ2-3; 10 nucleotides agree with TRBD1. The CDR3 loop spans 15 amino acids. The ends lost 4 bases at V and 5 bases at J; junction bases unmatched: 7. CDR1 and CDR2 from the germline V gene are SGHRS and YFSETQ. CDR3 bases: TGCGCCAGCAGCGAAGACAGGGGGCATATAGATACGCAGTATTTT. This codes for CASSEDRGHIDTQYF. Looking up the rest from reference TRBV5-1 and TRBJ2-3 gives the full variable domain: KAGVTQTPRYLIKTRGQQVTLSCSPISGHRSVSWYQQTPGQGLQFLFEYFSETQRNKGNFPGRFSGRQFSNSRSEMNVSTLELGDSALYLCASSEDRGHIDTQYFGPGTRLTVL.

The rearrangement links TRBV4-1 to TRBJ1-2, with D possibly TRBD1 on 5 matching bases. The CDR3 has 12 residues. The germline V gene encodes CDR1 MGHRA and CDR2 YSYEKL. Trimming took off 0 bases at V and 7 bases at J, with 6 bases between the two ends. The CDR3 nucleotides read TGCGCCAGCAGCCAAGAGGGACTTGGCTACACCTTC. Translated, it gives CASSQEGLGYTF.

The chain recombines TRBV5-4 with TRBJ2-3; tentatively, D is TRBD2 (6 bases). Trimming pared 7 bases from V and 0 bases from J, leaving 6 bases between. The CDR3 runs 12 residues. Germline CDR1 and CDR2: SGHNT and YYREEE (reference sequence). As DNA, the CDR3 is TGTGCCAGCGGGACTAGCACAGATACGCAGTATTTT. Translation gives CASGTSTDTQYF.

This chain joins TRBV11-2 and TRBJ1-2; the D gene is possibly TRBD1 (6 bases). This CDR3 is built from 16 residues. Germline V gene lookup returns CDR1 SGHAT and CDR2 FQNNGV. V lost 4 bases, J lost 6 bases, and 21 bases lay in between. In DNA, the CDR3 is TGTGCCAGCAGCTCCGGATTCGGGGGGCCATGGGATGGCTACACCTTC. Translated, it gives CASSSGFGGPWDGYTF.

This chain uses TRBV21-1 with TRBJ2-4; no check of the table's D call, TRBD2, against the DNA was made. TRBV21-1 is described as a pseudogene. The CDR3 is 20 residues long. The CDR3 loop reads CASSNRLGSSGCLAKNIQYF. The CDR3, as DNA: TGTGCCAGCAGCAACCGGTTGGGGTCTAGCGGATGCCTAGCCAAAAACATTCAGTACTTC.